A single sample is the source of the 23 T cell receptor beta chains below, sequenced in a study of T cell changes during pregnancy in multiple sclerosis. TCRdb's table, derived via immunoSEQ multiplex PCR, lists solely in-frame clones and lacks some. The sample lists 50,000 to 65,000 clones, approximately 91% occurring once. The input for sequencing was CD4+ T cells from peripheral blood mononuclear cells, taken in the first trimester of pregnancy. The source of these receptors is a female donor with multiple sclerosis, enrolled in a pregnancy study.

The V call is TRBV19, the J call TRBJ2-5; 10 nucleotides line up with TRBD2. The length of the CDR3 is 13 residues. Looked up from germline, CDR1 is LNHDA and CDR2 is SQIVND (reference sequence). The V gene end was trimmed by 6 bases and the J gene end by 5 bases; junction bases not matched to a gene: 3. This chain's CDR3 is CASRTAGGETQYF. The CDR3 DNA sequence: TGTGCCAGTAGGACAGCGGGGGGGGAGACCCAGTACTTC.

The chain is built from TRBV4-3 and TRBJ1-2; D is undetermined. CDR3 length equals 17 residues. The V gene lost 0 bases and the J gene lost 3 bases, with 17 bases spanning the gap. Looked up from germline, CDR1 is LGHNA and CDR2 is YSLEER. DNA of the CDR3: TGCGCCAGCAGCCAAGAAGGCGGAGGATCTCCCCACTATGGCTACACCTTC. This translates into CASSQEGGGSPHYGYTF.

The chain links TRBV25-1 to TRBJ1-2, with no clear D. This CDR3 has 11 residues. V lost 5 bases to trimming and J lost 4 bases, with 5 bases between them. CDR1 and CDR2 (germline): MGHDK, SYGVNS. This CDR3 is CASSIAYGYTF. In nucleotides, the CDR3 is TGTGCCAGCAGTATAGCCTATGGCTACACCTTC.

The CDR3 reads CASRPLVPLRPSDQPQHF. For the CDR3, the DNA is TGTGCCAGCAGGCCCCTTGTCCCTCTGAGGCCGTCGGATCAGCCCCAGCATTTT. The chain carries TRBV27 and TRBJ1-5; D not certain. The CDR3 is made up of 18 amino acids. Germline loops: CDR1 MNHEY, CDR2 SMNVEV (reference sequence). The V and J ends lost 6 bases and 5 bases respectively, with 26 bases between them.

The chain employs TRBV27 and TRBJ2-2; TRBD2 matches at 7 bases. Germline V gene data show CDR1 as MNHEY and CDR2 as SMNVEV (reference sequence). This CDR3 comprises 14 residues. V lost 5 bases, J lost 7 bases, and 7 bases stayed unmatched. CDR3 bases: TGTGCCAGCAGTCAGGCGGGGGTGGGCGGGGAGCTGTTTTTT. Its protein is CASSQAGVGGELFF.

This clone showed up just a few times. The V gene is TRBV7-3, the J gene TRBJ2-1; 13 nucleotides agree with TRBD2. The CDR3 is 14 amino acids. The germline V gene has CDR1 SGHTA and CDR2 FQGTGA. With V trimmed by 4 bases and J by 9 bases, 3 bases remained unmatched. In DNA, the CDR3 is TGTGCCAGCAGCTGGGGACTAGCGGGGAGTGAGCAGTTCTTC. Translating gives CASSWGLAGSEQFF.

The V and J genes are TRBV7-2 and TRBJ2-5; perhaps TRBD1 as D (5 bases). Trimming pared 2 bases from V and 0 bases from J, leaving 10 bases between. Germline loops: CDR1 SGHTA, CDR2 FQGNSA. The CDR3 spans 15 residues. CDR3: CASSLSRQYQETQYF. CDR3 nucleotide sequence: TGTGCCAGCAGCTTAAGTCGACAGTACCAAGAGACCCAGTACTTC.

This clone was detected only once. The chain is built from TRBV6-6 and TRBJ2-2; possible D gene TRBD1, 6 bases. The germline CDR1 and CDR2 sequences are MNHNY and SVGAGI (reference sequence). This CDR3 is built from 15 residues. Trimming took off 5 bases at V and 3 bases at J, with 13 bases between the two ends. The CDR3 sequence is CASSPPGQYTGELFF. CDR3 DNA sequence: TGTGCCAGCAGTCCACCGGGACAATACACCGGGGAGCTGTTTTTT.

Only one count was recorded for this clone. The rearrangement joins TRBV5-1 to TRBJ1-5, with D hard to call. The V and J ends lost 4 bases and 3 bases respectively, with 11 bases between them. This CDR3 comprises 14 residues. Germline lookup yields CDR1 SGHRS and CDR2 YFSETQ. The CDR3 here is CASSSGLSNQPQHF. CDR3 in DNA: TGCGCCAGCAGCAGTGGACTGTCCAATCAGCCCCAGCATTTT.

This clone was counted once. This chain connects TRBV30 to TRBJ2-3, with 12 nucleotides matching TRBD1. The length of the CDR3 is 17 residues. The germline gives CDR1 GTSNPN, CDR2 SVGIG (reference sequence). The CDR3 loop reads CASTRDRGLVGADTQYF. CDR3 sequence (DNA): TGTGCATCTACCCGGGACAGGGGGCTTGTAGGGGCAGATACGCAGTATTTT. The full variable domain, rest sourced from reference TRBV30 and TRBJ2-3, is SQTIHQWPATLVQPVGSPLSLECTVEGTSNPNLYWYRQAAGRGLQLLFYSVGIGQISSEVPQNLSASRPQDRQFILSSKKLLLSDSGFYLCASTRDRGLVGADTQYFGPGTRLTVL.

The V and J genes are TRBV5-1 and TRBJ2-1, with D tentatively TRBD2 (5 bases). Germline lookup yields CDR1 SGHRS and CDR2 YFSETQ. The CDR3 runs to 15 residues. V was pared by 2 bases and J by 2 bases, with 11 bases between. The CDR3 loop is CASSLEAVPYNEQFF. CDR3 nucleotide sequence: TGCGCCAGCAGCTTAGAAGCGGTTCCCTACAATGAGCAGTTCTTC.

This clone was counted a few times. The CDR3 DNA sequence: TGCGCCAGCAGCTCCGGAGGGGGGGGTGAGGCTTTCTTT. This gives the protein CASSSGGGGEAFF. V and J are TRBV5-1 and TRBJ1-1; D perhaps matches TRBD1 (6 bases). The CDR3 covers 13 residues. Germline CDR1 reads SGHRS; CDR2 reads YFSETQ. The ends were cut back, 3 bases at V and 11 bases at J, with 17 bases in the middle.

The chain carries TRBV25-1 and TRBJ1-4; D possibly corresponds to TRBD1 (6 bases). Trimming pared 1 base from V and 7 bases from J, leaving 13 bases between. Germline CDR1 reads MGHDK; CDR2 reads SYGVNS. The CDR3 covers 15 residues. CDR3 sequence (DNA): TGTGCCAGCAGTGAATCCAGGGGCGTCGGTGAAAAACTGTTTTTT. It specifies CASSESRGVGEKLFF.

The chain couples TRBV19 to TRBJ1-6; TRBD1 matches 7 bases. The V segment lost 4 bases and the J segment 0 bases; nucleotides outside the gene matches: 3. This CDR3 is 16 amino acids long. In germline, CDR1 is LNHDA, CDR2 SQIVND (reference sequence). In nucleotides, the CDR3 is TGTGCCAGTAGTAGACAGGGAGGCTCCTATAATTCACCCCTCCACTTT. Its protein is CASSRQGGSYNSPLHF.

This chain joins TRBV25-1 and TRBJ1-2, with 10 bases fitting TRBD1. Per germline, CDR1 MGHDK and CDR2 SYGVNS. Trimming cost V 8 bases and J 7 bases; bases outside gene matches: 10. The CDR3 runs 14 residues. CDR3 residues: CASRPTGGAGGYTF. The CDR3 nucleotides are TGTGCCAGCCGTCCGACAGGGGGCGCAGGTGGCTACACCTTC.

The chain couples TRBV19 to TRBJ2-7, with D possibly TRBD1 on 5 matching bases. This CDR3 has 15 residues. Germline V gene sequence: CDR1 LNHDA, CDR2 SQIVND (reference sequence). The V end lost 6 bases, the J end lost 4 bases, and 19 bases lay between the germline ends. The CDR3 is CASSRTGRTPYEQYF. The CDR3 DNA is TGTGCCAGTAGCCGCACAGGACGGACACCATACGAGCAGTACTTC.

This clone appeared a few times. The chain carries TRBV2 and TRBJ1-6, with 8 bases identical to TRBD1. The trim removed 4 bases at V and 2 bases at J, leaving 4 bases unmatched. CDR1 is SNHLY, CDR2 FYNNEI, per germline. This CDR3 has 16 residues. The CDR3 DNA is TGTGCCAGCAGTGGGGGGACAGGCCCCTATAATTCACCCCTCCACTTT. This codes for CASSGGTGPYNSPLHF.

The rearrangement links TRBV27 to TRBJ2-7; 8 bases line up with TRBD1. Trimming took 2 bases from V and 3 from J; bases not matched to a gene: 6. CDR3 length: 15 residues. Germline V gene sequence: CDR1 MNHEY, CDR2 SMNVEV (reference sequence). In DNA, the CDR3 is TGTGCCAGCAGTTTAAAGGGACAGGTCTTCTACGAGCAGTACTTC. This translates into CASSLKGQVFYEQYF.

This clone was observed once. Here the CDR3 DNA reads TGTGCCAGCCGATCGGACAGGGCCTCCTACGAGCAGTACTTC. Its protein product is CASRSDRASYEQYF. The chain joins TRBV5-4 to TRBJ2-7, with 8 bases that match TRBD1. CDR1 and CDR2 (germline): SGHNT, YYREEE (reference sequence). The CDR3 has 14 residues. The J segment lost 0 bases and the V segment lost 7 bases, leaving 6 bases of the junction unmatched.

The gene calls are TRBV4-3 and TRBJ2-1; TRBD1 might be the D (6 bases). Germline V gene lookup returns CDR1 LGHNA and CDR2 YSLEER. The V gene lost 3 bases and the J gene lost 5 bases, with 11 bases spanning the gap. The CDR3 runs 14 residues. CDR3 residues: CASSHRPGDNEQFF. CDR3 coding DNA: TGCGCCAGCAGCCATCGGCCAGGGGACAATGAGCAGTTCTTC.

This sequence joins TRBV2 and TRBJ1-6, with TRBD1 matching over 11 bases. J lost 11 bases, V lost 4 bases, and 4 bases had no gene match. The germline gives CDR1 SNHLY, CDR2 FYNNEI. The CDR3 spans 14 residues. CDR3 region: CASSADRGRPPLHF. DNA of the CDR3: TGTGCCAGCAGTGCGGACAGGGGGCGACCACCCCTCCACTTT.

This clone was detected only once. The V and J genes are TRBV7-9 and TRBJ1-1; 9 nucleotides match TRBD1. With V trimmed by 10 bases and J by 0 bases, 9 bases remained unmatched. The CDR3 spans 15 residues. Germline loops: CDR1 SEHNR, CDR2 FQNEAQ (reference sequence). The CDR3 sequence is CANLRQGGLNTEAFF. The CDR3 DNA sequence: TGTGCCAACCTTCGACAGGGGGGACTGAACACTGAAGCTTTCTTT.

V and J are TRBV29-1 and TRBJ1-5; the match to TRBD1 covers 8 bases. The CDR3 loop spans 13 amino acids. The germline V gene encodes CDR1 SQVTM and CDR2 ANQGSEA. V lost 2 bases, J lost 9 bases, and 6 bases stayed unmatched. As DNA, the CDR3 is TGCAGCGTTGAAATCGGACAGGGTCTGCCCCAGCATTTT. Its translation: CSVEIGQGLPQHF.